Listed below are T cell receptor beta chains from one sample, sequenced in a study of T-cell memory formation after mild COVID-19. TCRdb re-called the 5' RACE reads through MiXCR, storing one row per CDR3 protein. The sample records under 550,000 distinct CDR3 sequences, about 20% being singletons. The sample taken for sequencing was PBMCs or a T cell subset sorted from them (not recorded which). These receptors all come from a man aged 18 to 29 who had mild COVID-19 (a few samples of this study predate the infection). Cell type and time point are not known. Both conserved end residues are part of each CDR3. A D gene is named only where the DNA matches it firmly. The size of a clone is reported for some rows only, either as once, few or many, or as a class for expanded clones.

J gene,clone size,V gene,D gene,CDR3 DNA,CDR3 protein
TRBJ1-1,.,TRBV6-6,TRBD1,TGTGCCAGCAGGGACAGGTGGAACACTGAAGCTTTCTTT,CASRDRWNTEAFF
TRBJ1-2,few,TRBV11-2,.,TGTGCCAGCAGCTTATGGGACCTGTATGGCTACACCTTC,CASSLWDLYGYTF
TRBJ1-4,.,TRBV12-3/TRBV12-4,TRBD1,TGTGCCAGCCGAGACAGGGAGGGGGAAAAACTGTTTTTT,CASRDREGEKLFF
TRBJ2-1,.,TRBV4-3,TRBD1,TGCGCCAGCAGCCACAGCATCGGGACAGGCTACAATGAGCAGTTCTTC,CASSHSIGTGYNEQFF
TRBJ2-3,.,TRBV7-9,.,TGTGCCAGCACCTCAGGGCGCACAGATACGCAGTATTTT,CASTSGRTDTQYF
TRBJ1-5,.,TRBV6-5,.,TGTGCCAGCAGTGGAACAGGGTTGCTGGATCAGCCCCAGCATTTT,CASSGTGLLDQPQHF
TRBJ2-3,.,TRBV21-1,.,TGTGCCAGCAGCAAAGGCCCAGCGATAATCACTGTTCTTAGCACAGATACGCAGTATTTT,CASSKGPAIITVLSTDTQYF
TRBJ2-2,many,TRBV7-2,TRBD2,TGTGCCAGCAGCTTTAGCGGGGCGACCGGGGAGCTGTTTTTT,CASSFSGATGELFF
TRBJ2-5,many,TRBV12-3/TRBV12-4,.,TGTGCCAGCATCCCCCCGGGCTCTGGGACCCAGTACTTC,CASIPPGSGTQYF
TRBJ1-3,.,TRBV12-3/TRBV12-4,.,TGTGCCAGCGTGGGGCCGTCTGGAAACACCATATATTTT,CASVGPSGNTIYF
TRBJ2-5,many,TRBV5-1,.,TGCGCCAGCAGCTTGGGTAGCCGAGAGACCCAGTACTTC,CASSLGSRETQYF
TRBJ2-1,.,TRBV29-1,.,TGCTGTGGCGGGGGCCCGGTCCGTGAGCAGTTATTC,CCGGGPVREQLF
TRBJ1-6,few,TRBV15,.,TGTGCCACCGCAGAGGGGAGCCCCTATAATTCACCCCTCCACTTT,CATAEGSPYNSPLHF
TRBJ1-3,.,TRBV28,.,TGTGCCAGCAGCCCGGGACGGGACACCATATATTTT,CASSPGRDTIYF
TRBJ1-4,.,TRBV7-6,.,TGTGCGTCGACCAGGGGATCCGAAAAACTGTTTTTT,CASTRGSEKLFF
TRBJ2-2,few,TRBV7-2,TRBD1,TGTGCCAGCAGCCTGGACAGGGCGGCCGGGGAGCTGTTTTTT,CASSLDRAAGELFF
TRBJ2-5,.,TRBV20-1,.,TGCAGTGCTATCGGTAACAAAGAGACCCAGTACTTC,CSAIGNKETQYF
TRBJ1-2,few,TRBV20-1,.,TGCAGTGCTAGAGCTTGGCGGATTAATGGCTACACCTTC,CSARAWRINGYTF
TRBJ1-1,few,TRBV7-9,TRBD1,TGTGCCAGCAGCTTTATCACAGGGGCCACTGAAGCTTTCTTT,CASSFITGATEAFF
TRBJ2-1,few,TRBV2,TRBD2,TGTGCCAGCAGTGAAGGTCTAGCGGACTACAATGAGCAGTTCTTC,CASSEGLADYNEQFF
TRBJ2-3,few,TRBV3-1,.,TGTGCCAGCAGCCCCCGGATTACTCCAGATACGCAGTATTTT,CASSPRITPDTQYF
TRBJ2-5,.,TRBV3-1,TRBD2,TGTGCCAGCAGCCCGACAGCGGGGGGGCCGGGTGAGACCCAGTACTTC,CASSPTAGGPGETQYF
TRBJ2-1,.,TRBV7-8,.,TGTGCCAGCAGCTTAGAGATTGGGGCATTAAATGAGCAGTTCTTC,CASSLEIGALNEQFF
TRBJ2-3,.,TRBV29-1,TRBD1,TGCAGCGTTGAATTAGAGGACAGGGGGGATACGCAGTATTTT,CSVELEDRGDTQYF
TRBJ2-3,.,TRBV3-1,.,TGTGCCAGCAGCCAAGGAGGGTACACAGATACGCAGTATTTT,CASSQGGYTDTQYF
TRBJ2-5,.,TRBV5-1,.,TGCGCCAGCAGCTTGGGGGTGTTCGAGACCCAGTACTTC,CASSLGVFETQYF
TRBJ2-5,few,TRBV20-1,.,TGCAGTGCTAAGACCGCAATCCAAGAGACCCAGTACTTC,CSAKTAIQETQYF
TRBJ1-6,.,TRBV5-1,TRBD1,TGCGCCAGCAGCTTGCAGCGACTAGGGACAGGGAGTTTGTATTCACCCCTCCACTTT,CASSLQRLGTGSLYSPLHF
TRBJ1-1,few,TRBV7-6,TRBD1,TGTGCCAGCAGCTTAGGCAGGGGGCGCACTGAAGCTTTCTTT,CASSLGRGRTEAFF
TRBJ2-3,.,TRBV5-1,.,TGCGCCAGCAGCTTGTGGGGTTACACAGATACGCAGTATTTT,CASSLWGYTDTQYF
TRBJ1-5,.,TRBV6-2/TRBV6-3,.,TGTGCCAGCGAAATGGGGCTAAATCAGCCCCAGCATTTT,CASEMGLNQPQHF
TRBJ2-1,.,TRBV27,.,TGTGCCAGCGCGTCGGGGACTGTGGCCTACAATGAGCAGTTCTTC,CASASGTVAYNEQFF
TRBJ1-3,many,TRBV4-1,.,TGCGCCAGCAGCCAAGGCCGGACGGTACTTACCTCTGGAAACACCATATATTTT,CASSQGRTVLTSGNTIYF
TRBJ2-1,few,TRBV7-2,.,TGTGCCAGCAGCATCCCGCCGGGGGCGCAAGGTCCGTTCTTC,CASSIPPGAQGPFF
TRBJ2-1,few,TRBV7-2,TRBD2,TGTGCCAGCAGCTTGGGGGGGGGACGCTCCCGGACGGCTGTGCAGTTCTTC,CASSLGGGRSRTAVQFF
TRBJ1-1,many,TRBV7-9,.,TGTGCCAGCAGCTGGTGGACAGCGGAAACTGAAGCTTTCTTT,CASSWWTAETEAFF
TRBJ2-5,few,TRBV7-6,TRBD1,TGTGCCAGCAGCTCCTGGACAGGGGGAAGCGAGACCCAGTACTTC,CASSSWTGGSETQYF
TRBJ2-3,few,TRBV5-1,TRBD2,TGCGCCAGCAGCACTAGCGGGGGCCTCACAGATACGCAGTATTTT,CASSTSGGLTDTQYF
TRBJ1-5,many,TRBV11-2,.,TGTGCCAGCAGCTTAGTCTCTGGCAATCAGCCCCAGCATTTT,CASSLVSGNQPQHF
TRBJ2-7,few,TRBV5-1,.,TGCGCCAGCAGCTTGTTCGGGGAGCAGTACTTC,CASSLFGEQYF
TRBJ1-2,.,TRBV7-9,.,TGTGCCAGCAGCTTAGAGGAAGCCTATGGCTACACCTTC,CASSLEEAYGYTF
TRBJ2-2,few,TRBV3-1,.,TGTGCCAGCAGCGCAACAGGACGAACCGGGGAGCTGTTTTTT,CASSATGRTGELFF
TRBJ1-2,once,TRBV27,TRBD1,TGTGCCAGCAGTTTATCCGCAGGGGGCTGGTATGGCTACACCTTC,CASSLSAGGWYGYTF
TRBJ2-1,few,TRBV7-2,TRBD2,TGTGCCAGCGCAATTGGAGGTCGGGGGGGGCCCAATGAGCAGTTCTTC,CASAIGGRGGPNEQFF
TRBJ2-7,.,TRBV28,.,TGTGCCAGCAGCCACACCTACGAGCAGTACTTC,CASSHTYEQYF
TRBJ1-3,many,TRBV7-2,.,TGTGCCAGCAGCTTAGCATCGACTTCTGGAAACACCATATATTTT,CASSLASTSGNTIYF
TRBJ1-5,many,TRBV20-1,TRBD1,TGCAGTGCTAGAGTTGCGACAGGGCCCCACAATCAGCCCCAGCATTTT,CSARVATGPHNQPQHF
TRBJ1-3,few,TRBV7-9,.,TGTGCCAGCAGCTTACTGGGAGCTGGAAACACCATATATTTT,CASSLLGAGNTIYF